This T cell receptor beta chain was captured in a study of blood T cell repertoires in COVID-19. The overall study: T cells, B-cell-depleted T cells, or PBMCs provided the cDNA or gDNA that served as material.

Repertoires were generated with immunoSEQ multiplex PCR, while TCRdb's copy carries only in-frame clones and drops some. The repertoire includes about 270,000 clones, around four fifths of them detected once, and approximately 6% sits in the top ten. Trimming removed 3 bases from V and 5 bases from J, with 15 bases in between. CDR1 and CDR2 from the germline V gene are SGHKS and YYEKEE (reference sequence). The length of the CDR3 is 14 residues. This sequence joins TRBV5-5 and TRBJ2-7; D perhaps matches TRBD1 (6 bases). Specimen: peripheral blood. The clonotype was recovered from an older man with acute or convalescent COVID-19. The CDR3 reads CASSSPNRANEQYF. The CDR3 DNA sequence: TGTGCCAGCAGCTCGCCTAACAGGGCCAACGAGCAGTACTTC.